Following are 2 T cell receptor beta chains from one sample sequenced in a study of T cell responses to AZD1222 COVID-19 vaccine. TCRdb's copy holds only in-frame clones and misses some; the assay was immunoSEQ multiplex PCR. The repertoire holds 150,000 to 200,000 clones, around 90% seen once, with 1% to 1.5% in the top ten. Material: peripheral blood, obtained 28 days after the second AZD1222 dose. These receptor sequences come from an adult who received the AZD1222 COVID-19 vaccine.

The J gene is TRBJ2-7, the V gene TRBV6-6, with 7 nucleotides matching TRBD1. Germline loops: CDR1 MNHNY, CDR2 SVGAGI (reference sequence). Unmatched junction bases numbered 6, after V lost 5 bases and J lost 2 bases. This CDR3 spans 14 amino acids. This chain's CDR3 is CASSKQGPAYEQYF. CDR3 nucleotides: TGTGCCAGCAGTAAACAGGGGCCAGCCTACGAGCAGTACTTC.

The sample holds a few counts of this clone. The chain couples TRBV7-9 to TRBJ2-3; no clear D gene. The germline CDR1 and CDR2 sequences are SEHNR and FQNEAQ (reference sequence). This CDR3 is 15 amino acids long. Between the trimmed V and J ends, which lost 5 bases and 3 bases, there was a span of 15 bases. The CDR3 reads CASSPRAGQTDTQYF. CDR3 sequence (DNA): TGTGCCAGCAGCCCTCGGGCAGGCCAGACAGATACGCAGTATTTT. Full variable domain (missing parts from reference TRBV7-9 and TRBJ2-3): DTGVSQNPRHKITKRGQNVTFRCDPISEHNRLYWYRQTLGQGPEFLTYFQNEAQLEKSRLLSDRFSAERPKGSFSTLEIQRTEQGDSAMYLCASSPRAGQTDTQYFGPGTRLTVL.